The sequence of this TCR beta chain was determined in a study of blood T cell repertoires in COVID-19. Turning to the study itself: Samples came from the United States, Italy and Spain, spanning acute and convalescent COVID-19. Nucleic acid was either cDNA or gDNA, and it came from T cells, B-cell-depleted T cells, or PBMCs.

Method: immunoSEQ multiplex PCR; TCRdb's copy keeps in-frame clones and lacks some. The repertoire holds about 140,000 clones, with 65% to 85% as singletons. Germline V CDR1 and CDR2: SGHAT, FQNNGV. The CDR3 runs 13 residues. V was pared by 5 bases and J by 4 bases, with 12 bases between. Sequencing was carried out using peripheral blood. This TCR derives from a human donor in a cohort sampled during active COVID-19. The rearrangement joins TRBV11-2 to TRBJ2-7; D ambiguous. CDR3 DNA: TGTGCCAGCAGCCCCCTGCCGGGTTACGAGCAGTACTTC. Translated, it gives CASSPLPGYEQYF.